The 28 T cell receptor beta chains presented below share a single source sample, sequenced in a study of cytomegalovirus exposure and HLA in healthy donors. PCR primers comprised 60 Vbeta and 13 Jbeta primers. Method: immunoSEQ multiplex PCR; TCRdb's copy keeps in-frame clones and lacks some. This sample has 90,000 to 120,000 clones, with about four fifths found just once. Sequencing was done on a sample of PBMCs. Every receptor here comes from a female donor in good health and CMV-seropositive.

The chain employs TRBV5-1 and TRBJ1-1, with 7 bases fitting TRBD1. V shed 4 bases, J shed 3 bases, and the junction held 15 bases outside the gene matches. The CDR3 has 17 amino acids. In germline, CDR1 is SGHRS, CDR2 YFSETQ. The chain's CDR3 is CASSILSPTGLDTEAFF. Written as DNA, the CDR3 is TGCGCCAGCAGCATACTATCACCGACAGGGTTGGACACTGAAGCTTTCTTT.

The chain links TRBV6-4 to TRBJ2-1; the match to TRBD2 covers 9 bases. Germline V gene data show CDR1 as MRHNA and CDR2 as SNTAGT. Losses at the gene ends were 3 bases for V and 15 bases for J; bases not matched to a gene: 9. The CDR3 is made up of 13 amino acids. The CDR3 coding sequence is TGTGCCAGCAGTGAGACTAGCGGCCGTACATTGTTCTTC. Encoded protein: CASSETSGRTLFF.

The chain carries TRBV5-1 and TRBJ2-3; 11 bases line up with TRBD2. Trimming at V came to 4 bases and at J to 0 bases, leaving 4 bases not matched to a gene. The CDR3 is 16 residues long. Germline CDR1 is SGHRS and CDR2 is YFSETQ. The CDR3 bases are TGCGCCAGCAGCCCGACTAGCGGGACTAGCACAGATACGCAGTATTTT. Amino acids: CASSPTSGTSTDTQYF. The full variable domain, with the rest looked up from reference TRBV5-1 and TRBJ2-3, is KAGVTQTPRYLIKTRGQQVTLSCSPISGHRSVSWYQQTPGQGLQFLFEYFSETQRNKGNFPGRFSGRQFSNSRSEMNVSTLELGDSALYLCASSPTSGTSTDTQYFGPGTRLTVL.

The chain uses TRBV19 and TRBJ1-1; D is unclear. V gave up 3 bases and J gave up 1 base, with 12 bases separating them. This CDR3 has 15 amino acids. Germline values: CDR1 LNHDA, CDR2 SQIVND (reference sequence). The CDR3 loop reads CASSIRAGGNTEAFF. The CDR3, as DNA: TGTGCCAGTAGTATTCGGGCAGGAGGGAACACTGAAGCTTTCTTT. Combining the CDR3 with reference TRBV19 and TRBJ1-1 gives the whole variable domain DGGITQSPKYLFRKEGQNVTLSCEQNLNHDAMYWYRQDPGQGLRLIYYSQIVNDFQKGDIAEGYSVSREKKESFPLTVTSAQKNPTAFYLCASSIRAGGNTEAFFGQGTRLTVV.

This clone was seen once. The V call is TRBV11-2, the J call TRBJ1-5; possibly TRBD1 for D (6 bases). V was clipped by 5 bases and J by 5 bases, with 13 bases between them. The CDR3 is 14 residues long. The germline V gene encodes CDR1 SGHAT and CDR2 FQNNGV. The chain's CDR3 is CASSAAGAYQPQHF. The CDR3 nucleotides are TGTGCCAGCAGCGCCGCGGGGGCCTATCAGCCCCAGCATTTT.

The CDR3: CASSPPDRASFYGYTF. The CDR3 DNA reads TGTGCCAGCAGCCCCCCGGACAGGGCCAGTTTCTATGGCTACACCTTC. The chain uses TRBV5-8 and TRBJ1-2; TRBD1 matches 8 bases. V lost 4 bases and J lost 4; bases outside the gene matches: 12. Germline values: CDR1 SGHTS, CDR2 YDEGEE. This CDR3 region has 16 residues.

V and J are TRBV30 and TRBJ1-2; 7 nucleotides align to TRBD1. The CDR3 is 13 amino acids. The germline CDR1 and CDR2 sequences are GTSNPN and SVGIG (reference sequence). J was trimmed by 1 base and V by 5 bases; bases with no gene match: 4. This CDR3 is CAWWTGVNYGYTF. The CDR3 DNA sequence: TGTGCCTGGTGGACAGGAGTTAACTATGGCTACACCTTC.

The gene calls are TRBV11-2 and TRBJ2-5; 8 bases line up with TRBD2. The CDR3 covers 15 residues. J gave up 4 bases and V 3 bases, and 7 bases lay outside the gene matches. Germline assignment: CDR1 SGHAT and CDR2 FQNNGV. This CDR3 is CASSLAGGGGETQYF. In DNA, the CDR3 is TGTGCCAGCAGCTTGGCGGGAGGAGGAGGAGAGACCCAGTACTTC.

V usage is TRBV6-5 and J usage is TRBJ2-2; 7 bases map to TRBD1. Germline CDR1 is MNHEY and CDR2 is SVGAGI. This CDR3 region has 14 residues. V shed 7 bases and J 6 bases; nucleotides not matched to a gene: 8. The CDR3 bases are TGTGCCAGCAAAGTACAGGGGTGGGCCGGGGAGCTGTTTTTT. It yields the protein CASKVQGWAGELFF.

The CDR3 reads CASATWRAANTEAFF. CDR3 nucleotides: TGTGCCAGCGCCACTTGGAGAGCGGCGAACACTGAAGCTTTCTTT. V gene TRBV6-1 combines with J gene TRBJ1-1, with D unclear. Trimming removed 8 bases at V and 1 base at J, with 17 bases between. CDR1 and CDR2 (germline): MNHNS, SASEGT. There are 15 residues in the CDR3.

The gene calls are TRBV19 and TRBJ2-1; TRBD2 matches 16 bases. The V and J ends lost 5 bases and 8 bases, in that order; junction bases with no gene match: 3. Germline CDR1 and CDR2: LNHDA and SQIVND (reference sequence). CDR3 size: 15 residues. The CDR3 sequence is CASSAGTSGRDEQFF. CDR3 DNA: TGTGCCAGTAGTGCCGGGACTAGCGGGAGGGATGAGCAGTTCTTC.

In DNA form, the CDR3 reads TGTGCCAGCAGCTTGGACAGTTCTAACACTGAAGCTTTCTTT. Its protein is CASSLDSSNTEAFF. The gene calls are TRBV5-5 and TRBJ1-1, with D unresolved. V shed 0 bases and J shed 2 bases, with 8 bases lying between them. CDR1 SGHKS and CDR2 YYEKEE come from the germline V gene (reference sequence). This CDR3 is built from 14 residues.

The chain couples TRBV6-5 to TRBJ2-7; TRBD1 matches at 10 bases. Germline lookup yields CDR1 MNHEY and CDR2 SVGAGI. The V segment lost 6 bases and the J segment 7 bases; nucleotides outside the gene matches: 12. This CDR3 has 15 residues. CDR3 nucleotide sequence: TGTGCCAGCAGCACCGGGACAGGGGTAATGGGGGAGCAGTACTTC. Protein product: CASSTGTGVMGEQYF.

The J gene is TRBJ2-3, the V gene TRBV7-6, with D possibly being TRBD2 (6 bases). V was clipped by 1 base and J by 3 bases, with 11 bases between them. Germline CDR1 reads SGHVS; CDR2 reads FNYEAQ. This CDR3 spans 15 amino acids. The CDR3 protein is CASSLGVGRTDTQYF. CDR3 in DNA: TGTGCCAGCAGCTTAGGGGTGGGGAGGACAGATACGCAGTATTTT.

The genes are TRBV2 and TRBJ2-1; the D gene is possibly TRBD2 (6 bases). CDR3 length: 13 amino acids. Trimming removed 6 bases at V and 9 bases at J, with 15 bases between. Germline CDR1 SNHLY, CDR2 FYNNEI. The CDR3 is CASRTTSSVEQFF. In DNA, the CDR3 is TGTGCCAGCAGGACGACTAGTTCGGTTGAGCAGTTCTTC. Based on the CDR3 plus reference TRBV2 and TRBJ2-1, the full variable domain is EPEVTQTPSHQVTQMGQEVILRCVPISNHLYFYWYRQILGQKVEFLVSFYNNEISEKSEIFDDQFSVERPDGSNFTLKIRSTKLEDSAMYFCASRTTSSVEQFFGPGTRLTVL.

The chain employs TRBV4-3 and TRBJ2-2; a weak D match, TRBD1 (5 bases). The CDR3 is made up of 14 amino acids. The V end was cut by 4 bases, the J end by 1 base, with 7 bases between. Germline values: CDR1 LGHNA, CDR2 YSLEER. DNA for the CDR3: TGCGCCAGCAGCCCTGGACAGAACACCGGGGAGCTGTTTTTT. As protein: CASSPGQNTGELFF.

This clone showed up just a few times. The CDR3 region is CASSQVGSGGEKLFF. The CDR3 DNA reads as TGCGCCAGCAGCCAAGTGGGGTCCGGGGGTGAAAAACTGTTTTTT. The chain has TRBV4-3 and TRBJ1-4, with D tentatively TRBD1 (5 bases). The germline CDR1 and CDR2 sequences are LGHNA and YSLEER. The CDR3 runs 15 residues. Trimming took 1 base from V and 7 from J, leaving 13 bases between them.

Comment on this clone: This CDR3 is also generated by other DNA sequences in the sample. V is TRBV30 and J is TRBJ2-7, with 8 bases matching TRBD1. The germline CDR1 and CDR2 sequences are GTSNPN and SVGIG (reference sequence). The CDR3 extends over 13 amino acids. V shed 6 bases and J 2 bases; nucleotides not matched to a gene: 6. The CDR3 here is CACPGQGPYEQYF. The CDR3 DNA is TGTGCCTGTCCCGGACAGGGCCCCTACGAGCAGTACTTC.

V and J are TRBV19 and TRBJ2-6; D perhaps matches TRBD1 (5 bases). CDR1 is LNHDA and CDR2 is SQIVND in the germline V gene (reference sequence). V lost 1 base, J lost 2 bases, and 6 bases lay in between. The CDR3 runs 15 residues. The CDR3 DNA reads as TGTGCCAGTAGTATAGCCAGGGCTGGGGCCAACGTCCTGACTTTC. Protein: CASSIARAGANVLTF.

CDR3 residues: CASSPLAGVTYEQYF. The CDR3 DNA follows: TGTGCCAGCAGCCCCCTGGCGGGAGTGACCTACGAGCAGTACTTC. This chain connects TRBV7-8 to TRBJ2-7, with 7 bases matching TRBD2. Germline V gives CDR1 SGHVS, CDR2 FQNEAQ. The CDR3 has 15 residues. V was clipped by 5 bases and J by 2 bases; unmatched bases: 9. Complete variable domain (other parts from reference TRBV7-8 and TRBJ2-7): GAGVSQSPRYKVAKRGQDVALRCDPISGHVSLFWYQQALGQGPEFLTYFQNEAQLDKSGLPSDRFFAERPEGSVSTLKIQRTQQEDSAVYLCASSPLAGVTYEQYFGPGTRLTVT.

The sample holds a few counts of this clone. The genes are TRBV5-1 and TRBJ2-2; the D gene is possibly TRBD1 (6 bases). Germline CDR1 SGHRS, CDR2 YFSETQ. With 0 bases removed from V and 6 bases from J, the gap between germline ends came to 15 bases. The CDR3 is 16 amino acids. This CDR3 is CASSLAGQGKPGELFF. The DNA for the CDR3 is TGCGCCAGCAGCTTGGCCGGCCAGGGGAAGCCCGGGGAGCTGTTTTTT.

The chain combines TRBV27 with TRBJ2-5, with D possibly matching TRBD2 (6 bases). The CDR3 covers 13 residues. Germline-derived CDR1 and CDR2 are MNHEY and SMNVEV (reference sequence). Trimming stripped 3 bases from V and 7 bases from J, with 12 bases between. CDR3 sequence: CASSFTGTRTQYF. The CDR3 DNA reads as TGTGCCAGCAGTTTCACCGGGACTCGGACCCAGTACTTC.

The chain recombines TRBV7-2 with TRBJ2-1, with 9 positions matching TRBD2. The CDR3 is 15 amino acids. V shed 5 bases and J 4 bases; nucleotides not matched to a gene: 6. From germline, CDR1 is SGHTA and CDR2 FQGNSA. The CDR3 here is CASSTAGGPYNEQFF. CDR3 bases: TGTGCCAGCAGCACCGCGGGGGGGCCGTACAATGAGCAGTTCTTC.

The gene calls are TRBV6-5 and TRBJ2-7; 10 nucleotides line up with TRBD1. This CDR3 region has 14 residues. J was trimmed by 7 bases and V by 5 bases; bases with no gene match: 8. CDR1 is MNHEY, CDR2 SVGAGI, per germline. The CDR3 protein is CASSRKDRGKEQYF. In nucleotides, the CDR3 is TGTGCCAGCAGTCGAAAGGACAGGGGGAAAGAGCAGTACTTC.

DNA for the CDR3: TGTGCCAGCAGCTCCCTTGGGCCCGGGACAGGGAGTAATCAGTACTTC. Amino acid sequence: CASSSLGPGTGSNQYF. The chain has TRBV5-6 and TRBJ2-4; 9 nucleotides match TRBD1. This CDR3 comprises 16 residues. CDR1 and CDR2 (germline): SGHDT, YYEEEE. The junction had 16 bases not matched to a gene; V was cut back by 3 bases and J by 12 bases.

This rearrangement joins TRBV9 to TRBJ2-1; 7 positions match TRBD2. There are 16 residues in the CDR3. Trimming removed 0 bases from V and 1 base from J; junction bases left unmatched: 4. Germline V gene data show CDR1 as SGDLS and CDR2 as YYNGEE. The CDR3 coding sequence is TGTGCCAGCAGCGTAGGGGGGGGTGAGTCCTACAATGAGCAGTTCTTC. This codes for CASSVGGGESYNEQFF.

A word on this clone: One end of the junction varies from germline; a read error may be responsible. The V and J genes are TRBV6-1 and TRBJ2-4, with TRBD1 matching 9 bases. Germline V lookup: CDR1 MNHNS, CDR2 SASEGT. The CDR3 length is 15 residues. The CDR3, as DNA: TGTGCCAGCAGTGAAACTGGGGACAGGGAAAACAGTCAGTACTTC. It is translated as CASSETGDRENSQYF.

This clone was counted only a few times. The genes are TRBV5-4 and TRBJ2-7, with 8 bases matching TRBD2. Germline V CDR1 and CDR2: SGHNT, YYREEE (reference sequence). The CDR3 extends over 15 amino acids. J was trimmed by 4 bases and V by 1 base; bases with no gene match: 7. The CDR3 nucleotides are TGTGCCAGCAGCTTGCGCGGGGGGCCTCCTTACGAGCAGTACTTC. This encodes CASSLRGGPPYEQYF.